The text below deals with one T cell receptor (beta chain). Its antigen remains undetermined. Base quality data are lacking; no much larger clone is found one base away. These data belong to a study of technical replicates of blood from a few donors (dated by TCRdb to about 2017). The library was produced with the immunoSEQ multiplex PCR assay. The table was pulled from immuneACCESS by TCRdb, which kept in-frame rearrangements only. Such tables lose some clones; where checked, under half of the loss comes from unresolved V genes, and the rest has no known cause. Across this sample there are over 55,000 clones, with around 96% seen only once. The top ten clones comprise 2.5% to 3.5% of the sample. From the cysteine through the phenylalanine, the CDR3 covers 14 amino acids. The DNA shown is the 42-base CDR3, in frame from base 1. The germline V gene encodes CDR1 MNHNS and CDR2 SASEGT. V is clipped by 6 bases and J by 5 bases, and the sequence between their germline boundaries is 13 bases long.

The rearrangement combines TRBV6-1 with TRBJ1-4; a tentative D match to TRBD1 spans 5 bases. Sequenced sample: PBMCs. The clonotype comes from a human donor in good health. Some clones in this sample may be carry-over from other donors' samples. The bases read TGTGCCAGCAGAGTTCAGGGAAGAAATGAAAAACTGTTTTTT. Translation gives CASRVQGRNEKLFF.